This T cell receptor (beta chain) was documented in a study of beta chain features in type 1 diabetes. Study at large: All samples combined gave roughly 100,000,000 sorted cells for examination.

The CDR3 runs to 14 residues. Germline V gives CDR1 MDHEN, CDR2 SYDVKM. Between the trimmed V and J ends, which lost 2 bases and 2 bases, there was a span of 7 bases. Comment on this clone: Its antigen is unidentified.

Study conclusions and caveats: A possible short-template PCR bias applies equally to patients and controls.

Purity (above 95%) was reached by all sorted populations. Reverse transcribing all isolated RNA meant expressed TCRB transcripts were sequenced. Measured with immunoSEQ multiplex PCR; TCRdb has only the in-frame clones, and not every one. Of about 220,000 clones listed, about a tenth were seen once; the top ten hold approximately 1.4%. This clonotype originated in a man in his late teens or twenties in good health. V gene TRBV28 combines with J gene TRBJ1-3; D ambiguous. Material for sequencing was central memory CD4+ T cells from blood. The CDR3 nucleotides are TGTGCCAGCAGTTTAGACCACGCTGGAAACACCATATATTTT. It translates to CASSLDHAGNTIYF.